The clone carrying this T cell receptor (beta chain) was observed a few times. The data stem from a study of blood T cell repertoires in COVID-19. The overall study: Both acute and convalescent COVID-19 samples were obtained from the United States, Italy and Spain.

As handled by the study authors: Researchers report that nucleated cell counts were estimated from reference gene primer amplification. Clones were sequenced by immunoSEQ multiplex PCR, and TCRdb holds only the in-frame ones, with some missing. The D gene and trimming were derived from the DNA, and the V and J assignments and clone size from that table. The sample yields a few hundred thousand clones, over 75% seen once. Germline assignment: CDR1 LNHDA and CDR2 SQIVND (reference sequence). The V gene end was trimmed by 3 bases and the J gene end by 3 bases; junction bases not matched to a gene: 2. The CDR3 extends over 13 amino acids.

The sequenced material came from peripheral blood. The chain joins TRBV19 to TRBJ2-7, with 7 bases fitting TRBD2. The source of this sequence is a woman in her forties or fifties who had recovered from COVID-19. The DNA of the CDR3 is TGTGCCAGTAGTATCACTAGCGACTACGAGCAGTACTTC. Translating it yields CASSITSDYEQYF.